The 6 T cell receptor beta chains below all came from one sample that was sequenced in a study of blood T cell repertoires in COVID-19. Sequencing was performed with immunoSEQ multiplex PCR; in TCRdb, only in-frame clones are kept and a portion is missing. The profile shows around 53,000 clones, more than 85% of them singletons. Sample: peripheral blood. These receptors were taken from a human donor in a cohort sampled during active COVID-19.

This chain joins TRBV6-5 and TRBJ2-7; possibly TRBD2 for D (6 bases). The CDR3 loop spans 15 amino acids. Trimming removed 6 bases at V and 5 bases at J, with 20 bases between. Germline V gives CDR1 MNHEY, CDR2 SVGAGI. This CDR3 reads CASSLRRDHKNEQYF. The CDR3 DNA sequence: TGTGCCAGCAGCCTTCGGCGGGATCACAAAAACGAGCAGTACTTC.

J is TRBJ1-1 and V is TRBV5-1; D is unclear. V lost 0 bases and J 1 base, leaving 7 bases between the germline ends. CDR1 and CDR2 (germline): SGHRS, YFSETQ. The CDR3 is 14 residues long. CDR3: CASSLGRPNTEAFF. CDR3 nucleotide sequence: TGCGCCAGCAGCTTGGGCAGGCCGAACACTGAAGCTTTCTTT.

This chain joins TRBV24-1 and TRBJ2-2, with 7 bases fitting TRBD1. Germline V gene data show CDR1 as KGHDR and CDR2 as SFDVKD. This CDR3 contains 14 residues. The J segment lost 4 bases and the V segment lost 6 bases, leaving 4 bases of the junction unmatched. DNA for the CDR3: TGTGCCACCAGTCAGGCAGGGGGCACCGGGGAGCTGTTTTTT. Encoded protein: CATSQAGGTGELFF.

On this clone itself: Germline is not matched at one junction end, which may reflect a read error. The chain uses TRBV30 and TRBJ2-7; D gene uncertain. Germline CDR1 reads GTSNPN; CDR2 reads SVGIG (reference sequence). The CDR3 covers 12 residues. The CDR3 sequence is CAWSVRSPTHFF. CDR3 bases: TGTGCCTGGAGTGTACGGTCCCCAACCCATTTCTTC. Together with reference TRBV30 and TRBJ2-7, the CDR3 gives the full variable domain: SQTIHQWPATLVQPVGSPLSLECTVEGTSNPNLYWYRQAAGRGLQLLFYSVGIGQISSEVPQNLSASRPQDRQFILSSKKLLLSDSGFYLCAWSVRSPTHFFGPGTRLTVT.

The chain carries TRBV27 and TRBJ2-7; 10 bases map to TRBD2. The CDR3 is made up of 14 amino acids. V shed 5 bases and J 2 bases; nucleotides not matched to a gene: 3. CDR1 is MNHEY, CDR2 SMNVEV, per germline (reference sequence). The CDR3 nucleotides read TGTGCCAGCAGTCCTAGCGGGAGACCCTACGAGCAGTACTTC. Protein: CASSPSGRPYEQYF.

The chain joins TRBV5-8 to TRBJ2-1; the match to TRBD2 covers 9 bases. V gave up 4 bases and J gave up 8 bases; unmatched junction bases: 10. CDR1 SGHTS and CDR2 YDEGEE come from the germline V gene. The CDR3 covers 15 residues. The CDR3 DNA follows: TGTGCCAGCAGCCCGCGGGGGGGCCCAGGGGATGAGCAGTTCTTC. Residues: CASSPRGGPGDEQFF.